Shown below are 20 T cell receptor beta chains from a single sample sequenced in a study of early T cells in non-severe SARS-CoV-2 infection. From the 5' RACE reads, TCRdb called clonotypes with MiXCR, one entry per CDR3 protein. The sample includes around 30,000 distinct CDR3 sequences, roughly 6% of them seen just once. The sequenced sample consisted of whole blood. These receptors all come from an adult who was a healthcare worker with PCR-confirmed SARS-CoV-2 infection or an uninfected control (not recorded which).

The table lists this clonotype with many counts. CDR3: CASSPAPGTVYEQYF. The CDR3 nucleotides read TGTGCCAGCAGCCCAGCGCCCGGGACCGTATACGAGCAGTACTTC. The chain is built from TRBV7-6 and TRBJ2-7; TRBD1 or TRBD2 may be the D gene (5 bases each). Trimming stripped 5 bases from V and 4 bases from J, with 18 bases between. This CDR3 is built from 15 residues. Germline CDR1 is SGHVS and CDR2 is FNYEAQ. Full variable domain (missing parts from reference TRBV7-6 and TRBJ2-7): GAGVSQSPRYKVTKRGQDVALRCDPISGHVSLYWYRQALGQGPEFLTYFNYEAQQDKSGLPNDRFSAERPEGSISTLTIQRTEQRDSAMYRCASSPAPGTVYEQYFGPGTRLTVT.

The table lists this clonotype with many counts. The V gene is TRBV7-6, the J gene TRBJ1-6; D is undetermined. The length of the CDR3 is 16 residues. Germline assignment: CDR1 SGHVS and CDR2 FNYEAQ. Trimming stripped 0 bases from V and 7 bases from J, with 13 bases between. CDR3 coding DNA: TGTGCCAGCAGCTTAGCGGGCCCTGAGTTAAATTCACCCCTCCACTTT. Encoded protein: CASSLAGPELNSPLHF.

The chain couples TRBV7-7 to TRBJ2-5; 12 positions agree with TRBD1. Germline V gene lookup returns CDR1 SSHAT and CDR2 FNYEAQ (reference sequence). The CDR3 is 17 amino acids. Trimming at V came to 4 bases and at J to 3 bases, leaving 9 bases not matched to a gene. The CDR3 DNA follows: TGTGCCAGCAGCTACGCCGGGACAGGGGGCCTGGAAGAGACCCAGTACTTC. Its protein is CASSYAGTGGLEETQYF.

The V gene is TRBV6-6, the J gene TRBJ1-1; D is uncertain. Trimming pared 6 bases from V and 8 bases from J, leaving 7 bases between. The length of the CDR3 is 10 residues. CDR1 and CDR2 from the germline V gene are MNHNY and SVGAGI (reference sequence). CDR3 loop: CASSGREAFF. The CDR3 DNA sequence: TGTGCCAGCAGCGGACGGGAAGCTTTCTTT.

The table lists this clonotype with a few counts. CDR3 loop: CASSPGGAIDTQYF. The CDR3 DNA reads as TGTGCCAGCAGTCCGGGGGGGGCCATAGATACGCAGTATTTT. The chain recombines TRBV6-1 with TRBJ2-3; 8 nucleotides line up with TRBD2. V was clipped by 5 bases and J by 5 bases; unmatched bases: 6. Germline CDR1 reads MNHNS; CDR2 reads SASEGT. The CDR3 contains 14 residues.

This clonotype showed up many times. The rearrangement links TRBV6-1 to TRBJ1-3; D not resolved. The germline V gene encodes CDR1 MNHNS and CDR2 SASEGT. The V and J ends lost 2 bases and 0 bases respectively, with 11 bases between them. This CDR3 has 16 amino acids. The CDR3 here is CASSERGVFSGNTIYF. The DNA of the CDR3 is TGTGCCAGCAGTGAACGTGGGGTCTTCTCTGGAAACACCATATATTTT.

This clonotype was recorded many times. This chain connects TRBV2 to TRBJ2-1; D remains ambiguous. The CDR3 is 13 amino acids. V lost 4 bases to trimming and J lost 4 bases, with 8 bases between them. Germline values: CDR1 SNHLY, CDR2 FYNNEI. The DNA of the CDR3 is TGTGCCAGCAGTGGGACCATTTACAATGAGCAGTTCTTC. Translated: CASSGTIYNEQFF.

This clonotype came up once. DNA for the CDR3: TGCGCCAGCAGCGTGACAGGGACCCGGGCCACTGAAGCTTTCTTT. Translation: CASSVTGTRATEAFF. The rearrangement joins TRBV5-1 to TRBJ1-1, with 7 bases aligning to TRBD1. With V trimmed by 4 bases and J by 4 bases, 10 bases remained unmatched. This CDR3 comprises 15 residues. Germline assignment: CDR1 SGHRS and CDR2 YFSETQ. Full variable domain (remainder filled in from reference TRBV5-1 and TRBJ1-1): KAGVTQTPRYLIKTRGQQVTLSCSPISGHRSVSWYQQTPGQGLQFLFEYFSETQRNKGNFPGRFSGRQFSNSRSEMNVSTLELGDSALYLCASSVTGTRATEAFFGQGTRLTVV.

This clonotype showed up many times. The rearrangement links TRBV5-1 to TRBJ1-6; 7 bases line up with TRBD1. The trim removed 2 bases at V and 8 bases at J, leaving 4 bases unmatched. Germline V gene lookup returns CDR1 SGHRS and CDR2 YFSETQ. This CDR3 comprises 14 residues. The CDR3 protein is CASSFQGGDSPLHF. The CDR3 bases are TGCGCCAGCAGCTTCCAGGGGGGGGATTCACCCCTCCACTTT.

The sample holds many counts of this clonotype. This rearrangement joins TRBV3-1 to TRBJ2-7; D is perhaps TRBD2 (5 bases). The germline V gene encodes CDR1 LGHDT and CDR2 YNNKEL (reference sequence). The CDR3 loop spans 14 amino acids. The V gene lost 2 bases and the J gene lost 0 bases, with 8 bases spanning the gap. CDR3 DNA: TGTGCCAGCAGCCAACATGGGAGCTCCTACGAGCAGTACTTC. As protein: CASSQHGSSYEQYF.

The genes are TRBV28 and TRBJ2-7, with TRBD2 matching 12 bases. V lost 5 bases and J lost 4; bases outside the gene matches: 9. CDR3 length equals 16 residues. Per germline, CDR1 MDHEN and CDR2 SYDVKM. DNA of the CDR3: TGTGCCAGCAGTCTAAGACTAGCGGGGGACGAGTACGAGCAGTACTTC. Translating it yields CASSLRLAGDEYEQYF.

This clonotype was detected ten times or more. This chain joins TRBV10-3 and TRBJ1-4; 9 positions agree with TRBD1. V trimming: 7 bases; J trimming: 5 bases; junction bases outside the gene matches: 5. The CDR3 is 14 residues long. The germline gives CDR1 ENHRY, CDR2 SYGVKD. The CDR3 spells CAIKSGQGNEKLFF. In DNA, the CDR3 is TGTGCCATCAAGTCGGGACAGGGCAATGAAAAACTGTTTTTT.

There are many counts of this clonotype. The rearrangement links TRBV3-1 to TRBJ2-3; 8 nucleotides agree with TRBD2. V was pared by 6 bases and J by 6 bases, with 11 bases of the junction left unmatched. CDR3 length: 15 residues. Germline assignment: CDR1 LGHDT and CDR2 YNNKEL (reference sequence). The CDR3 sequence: CASRPSSGRGDTQYF. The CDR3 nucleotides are TGTGCCAGCAGGCCCTCTAGCGGGCGGGGGGATACGCAGTATTTT.

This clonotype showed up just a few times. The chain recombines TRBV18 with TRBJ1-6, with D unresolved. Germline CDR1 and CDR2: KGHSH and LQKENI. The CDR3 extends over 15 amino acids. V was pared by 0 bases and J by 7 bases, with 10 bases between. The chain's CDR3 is CASSPPMGDNSPLHF. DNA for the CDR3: TGTGCCAGCTCACCACCGATGGGAGACAATTCACCCCTCCACTTT. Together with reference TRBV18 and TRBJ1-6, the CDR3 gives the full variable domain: NAGVMQNPRHLVRRRGQEARLRCSPMKGHSHVYWYRQLPEEGLKFMVYLQKENIIDESGMPKERFSAEFPKEGPSILRIQQVVRGDSAAYFCASSPPMGDNSPLHFGNGTRLTVT.

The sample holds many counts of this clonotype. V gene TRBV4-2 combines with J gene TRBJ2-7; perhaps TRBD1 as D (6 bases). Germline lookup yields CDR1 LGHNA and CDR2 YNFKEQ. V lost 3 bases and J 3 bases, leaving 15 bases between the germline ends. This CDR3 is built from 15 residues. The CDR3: CASSQLGAEHYEQYF. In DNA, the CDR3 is TGTGCCAGCAGCCAGCTGGGGGCGGAACACTACGAGCAGTACTTC.

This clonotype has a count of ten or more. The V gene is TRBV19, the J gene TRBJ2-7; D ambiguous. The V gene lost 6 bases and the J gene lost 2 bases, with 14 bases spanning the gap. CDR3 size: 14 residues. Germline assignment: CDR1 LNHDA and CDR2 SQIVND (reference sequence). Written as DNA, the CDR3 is TGTGCCAGTAGCCAACCGGGCCTAGCCTACGAGCAGTACTTC. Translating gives CASSQPGLAYEQYF.

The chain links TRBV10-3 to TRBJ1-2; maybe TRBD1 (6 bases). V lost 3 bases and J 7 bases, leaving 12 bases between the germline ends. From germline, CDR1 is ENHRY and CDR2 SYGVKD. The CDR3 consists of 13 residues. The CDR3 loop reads CAISDHRESGYTF. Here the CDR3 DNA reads TGTGCCATCAGTGATCACAGGGAGAGTGGCTACACCTTC.

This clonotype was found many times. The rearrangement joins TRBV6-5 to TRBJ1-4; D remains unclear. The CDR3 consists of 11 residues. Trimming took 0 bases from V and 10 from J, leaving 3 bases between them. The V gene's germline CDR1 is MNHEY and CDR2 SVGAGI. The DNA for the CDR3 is TGTGCCAGCAGTTACTCTGGAAAACTGTTTTTT. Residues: CASSYSGKLFF.

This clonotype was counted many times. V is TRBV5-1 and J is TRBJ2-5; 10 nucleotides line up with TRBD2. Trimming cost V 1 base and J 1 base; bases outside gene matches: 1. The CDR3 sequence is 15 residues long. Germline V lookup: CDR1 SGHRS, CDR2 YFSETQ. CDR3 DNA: TGCGCCAGCAGCTTGACTAGCGGGGCCCAAGAGACCCAGTACTTC. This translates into CASSLTSGAQETQYF.

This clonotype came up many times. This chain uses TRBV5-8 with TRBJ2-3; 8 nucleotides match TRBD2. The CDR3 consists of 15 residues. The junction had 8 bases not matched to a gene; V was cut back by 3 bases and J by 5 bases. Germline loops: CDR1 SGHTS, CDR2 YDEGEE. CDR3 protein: CASSSFKRGKDTQYF. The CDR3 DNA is TGTGCCAGCAGCTCCTTTAAGCGGGGGAAAGATACGCAGTATTTT.